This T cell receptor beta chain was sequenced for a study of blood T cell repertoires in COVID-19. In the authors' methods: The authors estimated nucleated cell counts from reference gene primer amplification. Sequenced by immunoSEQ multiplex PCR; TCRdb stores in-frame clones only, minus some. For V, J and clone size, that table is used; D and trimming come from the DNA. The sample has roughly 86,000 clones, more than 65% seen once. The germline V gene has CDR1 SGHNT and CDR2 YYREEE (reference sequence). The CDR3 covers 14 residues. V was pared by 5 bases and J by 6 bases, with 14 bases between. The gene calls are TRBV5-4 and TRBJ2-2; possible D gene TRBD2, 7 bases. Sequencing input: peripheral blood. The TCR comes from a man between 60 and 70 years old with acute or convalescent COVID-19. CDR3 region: CASSEGGAAGELFF. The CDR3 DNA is TGTGCCAGCAGTGAGGGGGGGGCCGCCGGGGAGCTGTTTTTT. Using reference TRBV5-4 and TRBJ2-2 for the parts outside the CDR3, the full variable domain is ETGVTQSPTHLIKTRGQQVTLRCSSQSGHNTVSWYQQALGQGPQFIFQYYREEENGRGNFPPRFSGLQFPNYSSELNVNALELDDSALYLCASSEGGAAGELFFGEGSRLTVL.